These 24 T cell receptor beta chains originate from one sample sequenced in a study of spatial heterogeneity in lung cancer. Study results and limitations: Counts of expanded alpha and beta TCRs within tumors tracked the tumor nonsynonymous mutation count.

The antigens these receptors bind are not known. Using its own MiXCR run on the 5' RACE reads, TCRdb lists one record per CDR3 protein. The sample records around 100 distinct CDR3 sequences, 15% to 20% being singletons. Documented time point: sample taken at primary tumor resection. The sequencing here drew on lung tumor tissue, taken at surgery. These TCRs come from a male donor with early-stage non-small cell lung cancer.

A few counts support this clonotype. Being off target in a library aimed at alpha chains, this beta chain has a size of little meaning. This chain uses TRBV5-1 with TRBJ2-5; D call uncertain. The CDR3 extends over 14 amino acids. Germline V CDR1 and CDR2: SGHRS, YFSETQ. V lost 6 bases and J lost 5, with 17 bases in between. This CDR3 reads CASNPRVGKETQYF. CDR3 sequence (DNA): TGCGCCAGCAACCCCCGAGTGGGGAAGGAGACCCAGTACTTC.

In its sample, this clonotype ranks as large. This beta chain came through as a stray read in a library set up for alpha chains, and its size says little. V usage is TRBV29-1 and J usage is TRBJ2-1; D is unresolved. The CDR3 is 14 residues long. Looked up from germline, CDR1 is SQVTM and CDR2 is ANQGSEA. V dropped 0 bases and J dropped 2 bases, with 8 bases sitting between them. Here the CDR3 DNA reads TGCAGCGTTGAAGACCTCCTAGCCTACAATGAGCAGTTCTTC. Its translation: CSVEDLLAYNEQFF.

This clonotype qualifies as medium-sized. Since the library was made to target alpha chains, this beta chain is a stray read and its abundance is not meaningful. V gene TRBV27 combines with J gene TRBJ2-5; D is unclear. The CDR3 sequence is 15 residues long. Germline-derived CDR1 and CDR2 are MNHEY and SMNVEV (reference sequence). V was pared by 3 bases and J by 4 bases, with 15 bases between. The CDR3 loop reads CASSFKGMGGETQYF. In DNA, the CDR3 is TGTGCCAGCAGTTTCAAAGGGATGGGCGGAGAGACCCAGTACTTC.

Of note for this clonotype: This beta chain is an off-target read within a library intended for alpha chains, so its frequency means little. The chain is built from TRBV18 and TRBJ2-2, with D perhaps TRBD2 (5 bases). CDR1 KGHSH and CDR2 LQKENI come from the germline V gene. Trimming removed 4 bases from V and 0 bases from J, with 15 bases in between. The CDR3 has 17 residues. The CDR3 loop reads CASSRAPPGTNTGELFF. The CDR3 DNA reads TGTGCCAGCTCACGGGCACCTCCGGGGACGAACACCGGGGAGCTGTTTTTT.

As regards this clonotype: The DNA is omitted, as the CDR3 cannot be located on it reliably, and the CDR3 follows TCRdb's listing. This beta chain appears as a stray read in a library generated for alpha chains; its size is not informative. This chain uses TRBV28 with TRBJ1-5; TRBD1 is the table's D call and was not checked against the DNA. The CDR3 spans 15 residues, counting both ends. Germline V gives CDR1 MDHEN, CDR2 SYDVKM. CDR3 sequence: CASRLGQGGVSPSIF.

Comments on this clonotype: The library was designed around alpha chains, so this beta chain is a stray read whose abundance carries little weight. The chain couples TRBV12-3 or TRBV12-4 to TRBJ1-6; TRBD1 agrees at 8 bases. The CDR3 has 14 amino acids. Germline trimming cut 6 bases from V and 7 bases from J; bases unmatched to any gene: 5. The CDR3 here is CASRLGQENSPLHF. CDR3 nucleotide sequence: TGTGCCAGCAGATTGGGACAGGAAAATTCACCCCTCCACTTT.

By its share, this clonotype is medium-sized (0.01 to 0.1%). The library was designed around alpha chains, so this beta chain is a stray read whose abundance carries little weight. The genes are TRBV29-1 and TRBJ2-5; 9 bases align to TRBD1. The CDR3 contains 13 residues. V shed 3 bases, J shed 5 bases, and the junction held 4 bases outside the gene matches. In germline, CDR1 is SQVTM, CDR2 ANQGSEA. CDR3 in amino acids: CSVDGQGWETQYF. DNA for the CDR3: TGCAGCGTTGATGGACAGGGGTGGGAGACCCAGTACTTC. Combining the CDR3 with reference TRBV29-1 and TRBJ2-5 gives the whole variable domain SAVISQKPSRDICQRGTSLTIQCQVDSQVTMMFWYRQQPGQSLTLIATANQGSEATYESGFVIDKFPISRPNLTFSTLTVSNMSPEDSSIYLCSVDGQGWETQYFGPGTRLLVL.

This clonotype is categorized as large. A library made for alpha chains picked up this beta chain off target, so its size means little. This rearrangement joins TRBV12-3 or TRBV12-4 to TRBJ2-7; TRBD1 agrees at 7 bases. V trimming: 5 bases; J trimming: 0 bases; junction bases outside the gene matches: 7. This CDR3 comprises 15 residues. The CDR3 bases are TGTGCCAGCAGTGCCGACAGGGTATTCTCCTACGAGCAGTACTTC. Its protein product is CASSADRVFSYEQYF.

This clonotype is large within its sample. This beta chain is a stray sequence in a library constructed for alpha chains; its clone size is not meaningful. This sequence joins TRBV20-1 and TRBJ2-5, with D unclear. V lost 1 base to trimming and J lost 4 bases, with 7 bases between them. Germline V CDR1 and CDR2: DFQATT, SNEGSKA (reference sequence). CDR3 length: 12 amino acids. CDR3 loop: CSARGAGETQYF. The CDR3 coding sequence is TGCAGTGCTAGAGGGGCCGGAGAGACCCAGTACTTC.

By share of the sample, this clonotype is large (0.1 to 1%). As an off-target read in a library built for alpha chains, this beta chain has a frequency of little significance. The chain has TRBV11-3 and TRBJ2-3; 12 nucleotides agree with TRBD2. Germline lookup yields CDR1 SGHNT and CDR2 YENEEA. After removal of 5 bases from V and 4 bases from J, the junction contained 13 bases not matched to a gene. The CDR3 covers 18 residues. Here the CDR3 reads CASSPGTSGRSWADTQYF. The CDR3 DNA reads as TGTGCCAGCAGCCCTGGGACTAGCGGGCGCAGTTGGGCAGATACGCAGTATTTT.

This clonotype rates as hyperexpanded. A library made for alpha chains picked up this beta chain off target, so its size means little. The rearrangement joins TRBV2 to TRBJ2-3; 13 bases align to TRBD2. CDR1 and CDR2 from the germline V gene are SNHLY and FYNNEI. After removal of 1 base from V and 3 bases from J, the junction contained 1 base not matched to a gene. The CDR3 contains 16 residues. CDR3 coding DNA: TGTGCCAGCAGTGAAGGGACTAGCGGGAGTACAGATACGCAGTATTTT. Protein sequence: CASSEGTSGSTDTQYF. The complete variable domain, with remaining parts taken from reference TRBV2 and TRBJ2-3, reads EPEVTQTPSHQVTQMGQEVILRCVPISNHLYFYWYRQILGQKVEFLVSFYNNEISEKSEIFDDQFSVERPDGSNFTLKIRSTKLEDSAMYFCASSEGTSGSTDTQYFGPGTRLTVL.

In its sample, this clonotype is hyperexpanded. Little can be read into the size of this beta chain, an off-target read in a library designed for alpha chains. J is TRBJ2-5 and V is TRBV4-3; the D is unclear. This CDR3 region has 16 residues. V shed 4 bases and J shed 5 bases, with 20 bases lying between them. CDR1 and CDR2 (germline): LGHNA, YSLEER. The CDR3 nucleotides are TGCGCCAGCAGCCGCACAGCCCTTCAGCCGGCGGAGACCCAGTACTTC. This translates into CASSRTALQPAETQYF.

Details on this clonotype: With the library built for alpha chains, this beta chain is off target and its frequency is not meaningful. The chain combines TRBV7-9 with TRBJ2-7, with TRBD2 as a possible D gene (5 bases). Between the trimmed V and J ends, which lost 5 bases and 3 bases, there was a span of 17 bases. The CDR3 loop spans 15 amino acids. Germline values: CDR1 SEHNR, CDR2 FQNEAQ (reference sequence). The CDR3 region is CASSPARGNHYEQYF. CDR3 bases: TGTGCCAGCAGCCCAGCCCGAGGGAATCACTACGAGCAGTACTTC.

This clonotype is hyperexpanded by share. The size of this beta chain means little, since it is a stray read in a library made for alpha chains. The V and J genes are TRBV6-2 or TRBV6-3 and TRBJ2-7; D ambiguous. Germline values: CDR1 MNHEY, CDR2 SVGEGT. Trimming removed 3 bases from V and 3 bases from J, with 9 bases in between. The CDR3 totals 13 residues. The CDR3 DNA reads TGTGCCAGCAGTTATGGAGCCGACTACGAGCAGTACTTC. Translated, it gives CASSYGADYEQYF.

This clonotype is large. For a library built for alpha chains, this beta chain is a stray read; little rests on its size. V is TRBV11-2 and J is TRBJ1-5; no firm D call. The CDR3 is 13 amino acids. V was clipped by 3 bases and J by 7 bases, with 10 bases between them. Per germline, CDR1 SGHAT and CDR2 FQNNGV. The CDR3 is CASSFGEEQPQHF. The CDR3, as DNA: TGTGCCAGCAGCTTCGGGGAGGAGCAGCCCCAGCATTTT.

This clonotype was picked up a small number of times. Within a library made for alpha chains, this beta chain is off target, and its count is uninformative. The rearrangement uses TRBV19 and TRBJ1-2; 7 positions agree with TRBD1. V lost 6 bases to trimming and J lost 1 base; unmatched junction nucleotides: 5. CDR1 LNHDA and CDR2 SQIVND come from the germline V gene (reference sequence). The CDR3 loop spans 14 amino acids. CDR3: CASRTRDSNYGYTF. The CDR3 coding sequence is TGTGCCAGTAGGACCCGGGACAGTAACTATGGCTACACCTTC. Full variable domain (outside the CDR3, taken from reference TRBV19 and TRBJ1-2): DGGITQSPKYLFRKEGQNVTLSCEQNLNHDAMYWYRQDPGQGLRLIYYSQIVNDFQKGDIAEGYSVSREKKESFPLTVTSAQKNPTAFYLCASRTRDSNYGYTFGSGTRLTVV.

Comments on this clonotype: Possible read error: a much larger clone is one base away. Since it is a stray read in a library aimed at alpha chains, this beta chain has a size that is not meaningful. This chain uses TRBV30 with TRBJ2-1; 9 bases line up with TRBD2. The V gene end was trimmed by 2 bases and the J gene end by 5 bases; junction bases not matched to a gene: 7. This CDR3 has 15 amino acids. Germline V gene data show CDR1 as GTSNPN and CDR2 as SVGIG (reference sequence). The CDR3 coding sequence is TGTGCCTGGAGTCCCGGGACTAGCAGAAACAATGAGCAGTTCTTC. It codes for CAWSPGTSRNNEQFF.

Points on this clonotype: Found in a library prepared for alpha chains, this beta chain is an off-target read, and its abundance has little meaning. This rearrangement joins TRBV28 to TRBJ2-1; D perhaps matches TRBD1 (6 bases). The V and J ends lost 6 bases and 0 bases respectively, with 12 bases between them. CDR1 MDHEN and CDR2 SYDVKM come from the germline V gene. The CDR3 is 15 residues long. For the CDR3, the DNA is TGTGCCAGCAGGGTACAGGGACCCTCCTACAATGAGCAGTTCTTC. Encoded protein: CASRVQGPSYNEQFF.

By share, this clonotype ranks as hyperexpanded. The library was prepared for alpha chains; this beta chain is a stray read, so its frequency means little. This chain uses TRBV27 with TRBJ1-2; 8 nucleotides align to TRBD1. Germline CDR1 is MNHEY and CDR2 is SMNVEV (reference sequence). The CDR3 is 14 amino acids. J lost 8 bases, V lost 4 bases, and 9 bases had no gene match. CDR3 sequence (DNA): TGTGCCAGCAGTTCCGGGACAGGTTCGAAAGGCTACACCTTC. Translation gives CASSSGTGSKGYTF.

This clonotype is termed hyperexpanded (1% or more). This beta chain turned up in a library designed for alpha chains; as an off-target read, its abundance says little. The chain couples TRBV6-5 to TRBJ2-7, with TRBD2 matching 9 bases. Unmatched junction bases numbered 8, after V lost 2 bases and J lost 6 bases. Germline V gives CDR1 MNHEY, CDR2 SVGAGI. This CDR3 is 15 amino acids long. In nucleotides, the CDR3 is TGTGCCAGCAGTTACGGCGGGGGGGCCGGCGGCGAGCAGTACTTC. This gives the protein CASSYGGGAGGEQYF.

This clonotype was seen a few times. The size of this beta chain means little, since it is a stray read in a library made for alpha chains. The CDR3 bases are TGCAGCGTTGTAAGACTAGCGGGAGAGGGTGAGCAGTTCTTC. Translating gives CSVVRLAGEGEQFF. This chain links TRBV29-1 with TRBJ2-1; 12 bases are shared with TRBD2. CDR1 is SQVTM, CDR2 ANQGSEA, per germline. This CDR3 is built from 14 residues. The V and J ends lost 4 bases and 9 bases, in that order; junction bases with no gene match: 7.

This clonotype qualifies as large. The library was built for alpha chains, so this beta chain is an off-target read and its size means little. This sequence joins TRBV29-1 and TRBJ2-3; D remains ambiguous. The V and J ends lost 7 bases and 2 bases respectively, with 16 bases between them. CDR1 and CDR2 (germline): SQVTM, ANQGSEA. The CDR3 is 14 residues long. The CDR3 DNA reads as TGCAGCGGGATCGGGCGGCCCGTCACAGATACGCAGTATTTT. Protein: CSGIGRPVTDTQYF.

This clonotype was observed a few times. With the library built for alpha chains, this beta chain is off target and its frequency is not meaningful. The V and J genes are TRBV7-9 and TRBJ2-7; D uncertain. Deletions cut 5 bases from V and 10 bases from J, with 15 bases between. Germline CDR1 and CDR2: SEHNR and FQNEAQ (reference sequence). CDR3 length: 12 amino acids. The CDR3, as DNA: TGTGCCAGCAGCCACCCGGATGGGCCCCAGTACTTC. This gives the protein CASSHPDGPQYF.

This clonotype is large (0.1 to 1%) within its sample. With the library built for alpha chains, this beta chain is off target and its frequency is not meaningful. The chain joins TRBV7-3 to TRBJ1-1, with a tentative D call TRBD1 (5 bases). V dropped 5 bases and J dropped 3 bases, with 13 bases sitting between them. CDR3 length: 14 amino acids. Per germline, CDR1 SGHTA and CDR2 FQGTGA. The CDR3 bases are TGTGCCAGCAGCAGCTCGGGACCGTACACTGAAGCTTTCTTT. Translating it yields CASSSSGPYTEAFF.